This T cell receptor (beta chain) is drawn from a study of T cells after yellow fever vaccination. Study-wide findings and caveats: FACS-sorted repertoires could harbor abundant contaminating bulk-population clonotypes. Among primary-vaccination clones, most reappeared after the booster, at approximately 97% for CD4 and more than 85% for CD8.

TCRdb itself ran the 5' RACE reads through MiXCR, one entry per CDR3 protein. The sample includes 300,000 to 400,000 distinct CDR3 sequences, 6.2% seen only once; the top ten take about 15%. A word on this clonotype: Its antigen remains unknown.

V was shortened by 4 bases and J by 0 bases, with 10 bases between the two germline ends. CDR1 MDHEN and CDR2 SYDVKM come from the germline V gene. CDR3 length equals 15 residues. The V gene is TRBV28, the J gene TRBJ1-5; D not certain. This material consisted of PBMCs, taken 5 days after the yellow fever booster vaccination. This TCR was sampled from a man aged 25 to 45 who received the YFV17D yellow fever vaccine. CDR3 protein: CASSYPGSSNQPQHF. The DNA for the CDR3 is TGTGCCAGCAGTTACCCCGGGAGTAGCAATCAGCCCCAGCATTTT.